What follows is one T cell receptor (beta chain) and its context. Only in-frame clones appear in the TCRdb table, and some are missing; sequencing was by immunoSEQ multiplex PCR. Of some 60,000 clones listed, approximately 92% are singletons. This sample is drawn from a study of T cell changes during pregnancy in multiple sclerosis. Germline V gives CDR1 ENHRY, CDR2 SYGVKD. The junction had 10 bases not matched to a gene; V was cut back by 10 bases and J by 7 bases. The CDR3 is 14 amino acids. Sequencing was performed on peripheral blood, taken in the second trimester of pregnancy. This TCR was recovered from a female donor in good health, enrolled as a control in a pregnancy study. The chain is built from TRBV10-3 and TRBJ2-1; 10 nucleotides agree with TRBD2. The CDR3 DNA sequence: TGTGCCACAAACCCGGGACTAGCGTTAAATGAGCAGTTCTTC. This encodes CATNPGLALNEQFF.